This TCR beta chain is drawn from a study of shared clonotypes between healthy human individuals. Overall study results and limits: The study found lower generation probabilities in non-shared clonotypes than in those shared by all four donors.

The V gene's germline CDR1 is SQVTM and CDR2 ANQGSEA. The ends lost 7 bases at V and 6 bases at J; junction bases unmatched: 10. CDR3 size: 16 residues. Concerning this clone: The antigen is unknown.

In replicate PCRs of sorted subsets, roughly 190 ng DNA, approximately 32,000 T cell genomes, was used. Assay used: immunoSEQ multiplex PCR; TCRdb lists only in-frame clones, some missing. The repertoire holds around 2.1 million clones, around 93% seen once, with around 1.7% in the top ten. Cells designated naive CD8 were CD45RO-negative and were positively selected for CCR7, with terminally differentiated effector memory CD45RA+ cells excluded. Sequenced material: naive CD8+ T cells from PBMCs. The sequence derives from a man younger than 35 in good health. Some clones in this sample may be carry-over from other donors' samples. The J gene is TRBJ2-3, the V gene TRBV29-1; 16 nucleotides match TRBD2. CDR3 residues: CSGAGTSGRAGDTQYF. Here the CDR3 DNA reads TGCAGCGGAGCCGGGACTAGCGGGAGGGCAGGGGATACGCAGTATTTT.